This T cell receptor beta chain was recorded in a study of blood T cell repertoires in COVID-19. Study-wide context: PBMCs, B-cell-depleted T cells, or T cells provided the cDNA or gDNA that made up the material.

Source study methods: Quantification of nucleated cells was approximated via reference gene primer amplification. Assay used: immunoSEQ multiplex PCR; TCRdb lists only in-frame clones, some missing. V and J calls and clone size come straight from that table; D and trimming were deduced from the DNA. The data hold around 260,000 clones, with about 89% observed a single time. Losses at the gene ends were 2 bases for V and 6 bases for J; bases not matched to a gene: 9. Germline CDR1 and CDR2: SGDLS and YYNGEE. The CDR3 extends over 16 amino acids. The chain employs TRBV9 and TRBJ1-4, with 8 bases that match TRBD1. The TCR comes from a woman aged 40 to 50 who had recovered from COVID-19. Material: peripheral blood. The CDR3 DNA reads TGTGCCAGCAGCGTTACCCCAGGGGGCGGGGATGAAAAACTGTTTTTT. It encodes CASSVTPGGGDEKLFF.